The clone carrying this T cell receptor beta chain was detected a few times. Germline V CDR1 and CDR2: SGHRS, YFSETQ. The CDR3 length is 21 residues. Trimming took 3 bases from V and 1 from J; bases not matched to a gene: 19. Construction of the TCRbeta library involved unique molecular identifiers. Each CDR3 protein gets one entry after TCRdb re-called the PCR reads with MiXCR. The data show approximately 110,000 distinct CDR3 sequences, around 10% seen once. These data originate in a study of T-cell reconstitution after alpha-beta-depleted transplantation in children. V usage is TRBV5-1 and J usage is TRBJ1-1; 12 nucleotides match TRBD1. This specimen was PBMCs, taken before TCRalphabeta/CD19-depleted stem cell transplant. This clonotype was sampled from a boy aged 2-9 years with acute lymphoblastic leukemia, due to receive a stem cell transplant. CDR3 residues: CASSSLSFLRDRGLPNTEAFF. CDR3 coding DNA: TGCGCCAGCAGCTCCCTATCGTTTCTCCGGGACAGGGGGCTTCCGAACACTGAAGCTTTCTTT.